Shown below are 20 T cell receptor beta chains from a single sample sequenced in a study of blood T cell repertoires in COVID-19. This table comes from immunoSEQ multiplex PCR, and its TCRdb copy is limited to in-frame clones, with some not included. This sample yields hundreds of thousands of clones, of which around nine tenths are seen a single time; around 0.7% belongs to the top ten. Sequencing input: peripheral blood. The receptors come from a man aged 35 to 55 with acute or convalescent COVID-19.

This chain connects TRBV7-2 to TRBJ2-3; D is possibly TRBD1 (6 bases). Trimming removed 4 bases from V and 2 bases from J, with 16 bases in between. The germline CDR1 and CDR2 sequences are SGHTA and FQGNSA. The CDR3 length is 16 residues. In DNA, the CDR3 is TGTGCCAGCAGCTCATTAGGGGGATACTACACAGATACGCAGTATTTT. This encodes CASSSLGGYYTDTQYF. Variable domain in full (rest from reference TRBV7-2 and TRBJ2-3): GAGVSQSPSNKVTEKGKDVELRCDPISGHTALYWYRQSLGQGLEFLIYFQGNSAPDKSGLPSDRFSAERTGGSVSTLTIQRTQQEDSAVYLCASSSLGGYYTDTQYFGPGTRLTVL.

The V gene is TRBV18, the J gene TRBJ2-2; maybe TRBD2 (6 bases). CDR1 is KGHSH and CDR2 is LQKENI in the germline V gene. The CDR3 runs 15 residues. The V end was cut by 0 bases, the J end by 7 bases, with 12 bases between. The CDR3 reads CASSPPVGEVGELFF. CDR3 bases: TGTGCCAGCTCACCACCGGTCGGGGAGGTCGGGGAGCTGTTTTTT.

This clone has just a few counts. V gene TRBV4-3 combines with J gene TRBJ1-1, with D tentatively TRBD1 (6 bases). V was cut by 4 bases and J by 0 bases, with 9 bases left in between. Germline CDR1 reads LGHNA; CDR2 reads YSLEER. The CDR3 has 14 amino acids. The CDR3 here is CASSLGQMNTEAFF. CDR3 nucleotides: TGCGCCAGCAGCCTCGGACAGATGAACACTGAAGCTTTCTTT.

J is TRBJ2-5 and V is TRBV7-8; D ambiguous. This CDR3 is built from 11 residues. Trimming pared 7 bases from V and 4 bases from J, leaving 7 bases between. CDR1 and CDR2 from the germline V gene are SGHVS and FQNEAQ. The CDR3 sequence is CASNLGETQYF. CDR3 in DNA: TGTGCCAGCAATCTAGGAGAGACCCAGTACTTC.

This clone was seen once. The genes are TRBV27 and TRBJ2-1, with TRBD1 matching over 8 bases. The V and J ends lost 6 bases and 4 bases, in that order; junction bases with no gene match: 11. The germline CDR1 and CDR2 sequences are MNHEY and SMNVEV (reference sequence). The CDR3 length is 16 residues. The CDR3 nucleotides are TGTGCCAGCAGAGAGGGGACAGGACCTACATACAATGAGCAGTTCTTC. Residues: CASREGTGPTYNEQFF.

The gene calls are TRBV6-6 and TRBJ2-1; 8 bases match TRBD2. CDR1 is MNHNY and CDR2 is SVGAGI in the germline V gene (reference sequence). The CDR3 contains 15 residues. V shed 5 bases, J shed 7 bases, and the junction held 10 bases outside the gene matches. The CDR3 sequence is CASSGLVAGRNEQFF. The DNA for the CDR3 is TGTGCCAGCAGTGGACTGGTAGCGGGACGGAATGAGCAGTTCTTC.

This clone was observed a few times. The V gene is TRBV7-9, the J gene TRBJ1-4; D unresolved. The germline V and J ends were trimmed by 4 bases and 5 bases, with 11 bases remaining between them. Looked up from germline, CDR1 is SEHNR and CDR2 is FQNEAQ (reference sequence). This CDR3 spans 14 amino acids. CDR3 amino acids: CASSSLGPNEKLFF. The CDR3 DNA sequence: TGTGCCAGCAGCTCCCTGGGCCCCAATGAAAAACTGTTTTTT.

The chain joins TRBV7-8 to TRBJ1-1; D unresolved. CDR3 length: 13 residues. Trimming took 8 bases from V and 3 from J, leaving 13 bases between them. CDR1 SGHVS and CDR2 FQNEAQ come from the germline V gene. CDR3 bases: TGTGCCAGCCATGAATTAGCGGACACTGAAGCTTTCTTT. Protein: CASHELADTEAFF.

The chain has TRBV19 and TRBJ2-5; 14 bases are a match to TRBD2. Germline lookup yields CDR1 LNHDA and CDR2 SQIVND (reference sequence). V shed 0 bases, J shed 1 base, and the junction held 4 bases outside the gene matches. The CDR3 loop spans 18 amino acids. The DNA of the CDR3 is TGTGCCAGTAGTATAGAAGGGGGACTAGCGGGGGTCCAAGAGACCCAGTACTTC. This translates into CASSIEGGLAGVQETQYF.

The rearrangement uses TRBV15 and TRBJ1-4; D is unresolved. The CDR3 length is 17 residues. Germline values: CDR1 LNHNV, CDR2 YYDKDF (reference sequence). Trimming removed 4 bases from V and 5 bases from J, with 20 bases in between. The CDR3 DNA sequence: TGTGCCACCAGCACCCTCGGAGGACGGTTGTTAAATGAAAAACTGTTTTTT. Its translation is CATSTLGGRLLNEKLFF.

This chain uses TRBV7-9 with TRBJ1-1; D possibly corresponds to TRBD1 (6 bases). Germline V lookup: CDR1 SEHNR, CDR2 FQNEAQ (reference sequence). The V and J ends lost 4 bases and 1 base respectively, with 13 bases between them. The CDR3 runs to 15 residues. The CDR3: CASSSSGTTNTEAFF. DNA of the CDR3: TGTGCCAGCAGCTCGTCCGGGACAACGAACACTGAAGCTTTCTTT.

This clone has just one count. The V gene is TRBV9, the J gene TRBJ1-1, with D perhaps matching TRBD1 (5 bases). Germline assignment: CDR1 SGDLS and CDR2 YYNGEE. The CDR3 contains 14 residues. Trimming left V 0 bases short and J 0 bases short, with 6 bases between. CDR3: CASSVEGLNTEAFF. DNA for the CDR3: TGTGCCAGCAGCGTAGAGGGGTTGAACACTGAAGCTTTCTTT.

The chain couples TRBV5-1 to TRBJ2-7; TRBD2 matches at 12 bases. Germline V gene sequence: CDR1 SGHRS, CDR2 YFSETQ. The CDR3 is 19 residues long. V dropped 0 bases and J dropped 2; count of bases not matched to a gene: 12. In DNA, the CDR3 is TGCGCCAGCAGCTTGGCCGCGTCTAGCGGGGGGGCCACGACCTACGAGCAGTACTTC. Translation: CASSLAASSGGATTYEQYF.

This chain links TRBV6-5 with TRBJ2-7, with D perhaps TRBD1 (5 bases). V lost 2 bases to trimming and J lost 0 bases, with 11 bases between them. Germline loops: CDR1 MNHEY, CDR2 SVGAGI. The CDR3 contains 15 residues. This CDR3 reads CASSYADSSSYEQYF. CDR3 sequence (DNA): TGTGCCAGCAGTTACGCCGACAGTAGCTCCTACGAGCAGTACTTC.

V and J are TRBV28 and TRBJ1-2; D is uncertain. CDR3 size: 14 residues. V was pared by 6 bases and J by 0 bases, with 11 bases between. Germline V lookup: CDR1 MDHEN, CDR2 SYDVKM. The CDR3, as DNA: TGTGCCAGCAGCCCGGCCGGGGCTAACTATGGCTACACCTTC. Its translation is CASSPAGANYGYTF.

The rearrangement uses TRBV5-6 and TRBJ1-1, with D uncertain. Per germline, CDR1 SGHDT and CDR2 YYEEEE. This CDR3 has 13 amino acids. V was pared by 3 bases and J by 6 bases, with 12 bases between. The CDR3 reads CASSSGSPAEAFF. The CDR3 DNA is TGTGCCAGCAGCTCGGGGTCGCCCGCTGAAGCTTTCTTT.

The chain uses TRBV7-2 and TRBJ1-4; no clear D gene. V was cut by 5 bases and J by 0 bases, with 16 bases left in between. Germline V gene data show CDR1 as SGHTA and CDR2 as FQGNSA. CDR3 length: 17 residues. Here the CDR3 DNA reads TGTGCCAGCAGCCAAAGAAGTGACATCTCAACTAATGAAAAACTGTTTTTT. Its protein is CASSQRSDISTNEKLFF.

In DNA, the CDR3 is TGTGCCAGCAGCTTAGTCGTTAACGGCGAGCAGTACTTC. Residues: CASSLVVNGEQYF. The chain carries TRBV7-9 and TRBJ2-7; no reliable D call. Germline lookup yields CDR1 SEHNR and CDR2 FQNEAQ (reference sequence). This CDR3 comprises 13 residues. V lost 1 base and J 6 bases, leaving 10 bases between the germline ends.

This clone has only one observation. CDR3 nucleotides: TGTGCCAGCGCGGACAGAACCTACGAGCAGTACTTC. Its protein is CASADRTYEQYF. J is TRBJ2-7 and V is TRBV19; D may be TRBD1 (6 bases). CDR1 and CDR2 (germline): LNHDA, SQIVND (reference sequence). The germline V and J ends were trimmed by 9 bases and 2 bases, with 11 bases remaining between them. This CDR3 comprises 12 residues.

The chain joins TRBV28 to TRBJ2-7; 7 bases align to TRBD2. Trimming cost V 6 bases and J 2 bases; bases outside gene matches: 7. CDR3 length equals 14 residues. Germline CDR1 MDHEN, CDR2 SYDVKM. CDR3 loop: CASSRAGVTYEQYF. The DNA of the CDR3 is TGTGCCAGCAGCCGGGCGGGAGTAACCTACGAGCAGTACTTC.